The 24 T cell receptor beta chains presented below share a single source sample, sequenced in a study of blood T cells in healthy people across ages. A second 7 to 11 cycle PCR used barcoded and J-beta primers. From the 5' RACE reads, TCRdb called clonotypes with MiXCR, one entry per CDR3 protein. In the table there are about 1.8 million distinct CDR3 sequences, roughly 50% of which are singletons. Sequencing input: blood. The origin of the receptors is a woman in her 40s in good health.

J is TRBJ2-5 and V is TRBV7-8; no reliable D call. Germline V lookup: CDR1 SGHVS, CDR2 FQNEAQ. The length of the CDR3 is 13 residues. The ends were cut back, 1 base at V and 11 bases at J, with 14 bases in the middle. This CDR3 reads CASSLVVRAEQYF. DNA for the CDR3: TGTGCCAGCAGCTTAGTAGTAAGGGCTGAGCAGTACTTC.

This clonotype was seen a handful of times. This chain joins TRBV7-2 and TRBJ2-1; 11 bases map to TRBD2. The germline V gene encodes CDR1 SGHTA and CDR2 FQGNSA. There are 14 residues in the CDR3. The CDR3 reads CAVTGTSGYNEQFF. The CDR3 DNA follows: TGTGCGGTGACCGGGACTAGCGGCTACAATGAGCAGTTCTTC.

The rearrangement joins TRBV21-1 to TRBJ1-2. TRBV21-1 is classified as a pseudogene. The CDR3 runs to 16 residues. The CDR3 DNA reads as TGTGCCAGCGGTCTGTACCGGAGGGCAGCTAACTATGGCTACACCTTC. This codes for CASGLYRRAANYGYTF.

The chain is built from TRBV28 and TRBJ1-2; TRBD1 matches 8 bases. V was pared by 4 bases and J by 7 bases, with 8 bases of the junction left unmatched. This CDR3 has 14 amino acids. Germline V CDR1 and CDR2: MDHEN, SYDVKM. CDR3 nucleotides: TGTGCCAGCAGTTACGGACAGGGTTTGACTGGCTACACCTTC. Translation: CASSYGQGLTGYTF.

The chain carries TRBV3-1 and TRBJ2-5; D assignment may be TRBD1 or TRBD2 (5 bases each). The CDR3 runs to 15 residues. The germline V and J ends were trimmed by 4 bases and 4 bases, with 16 bases remaining between them. The V gene's germline CDR1 is LGHDT and CDR2 YNNKEL (reference sequence). CDR3 DNA: TGTGCCAGCAGCCTAGGGACCCGACCGCCAGAGACCCAGTACTTC. Its translation: CASSLGTRPPETQYF.

This clonotype was seen more than once but under ten times. The rearrangement uses TRBV5-1 and TRBJ2-3, with 8 bases lining up with TRBD2. V trimming: 1 base; J trimming: 4 bases; junction bases outside the gene matches: 8. CDR1 and CDR2 (germline): SGHRS, YFSETQ. This CDR3 region has 16 residues. The CDR3 spells CASSLIGGAGADTQYF. CDR3 DNA: TGCGCCAGCAGCTTGATCGGGGGGGCAGGCGCAGATACGCAGTATTTT.

This clonotype was observed a single time. The chain has TRBV9 and TRBJ1-5; D gene unclear. This CDR3 is 15 amino acids long. The germline gives CDR1 SGDLS, CDR2 YYNGEE. V was trimmed by 2 bases and J by 5 bases, leaving 14 bases between them. The CDR3 DNA follows: TGTGCCAGCAGCGTGGCTCACGGAGAGGATCAGCCCCAGCATTTT. Translation gives CASSVAHGEDQPQHF.

This chain joins TRBV6-6 and TRBJ1-5, with TRBD1 matching over 7 bases. Germline V gives CDR1 MNHNY, CDR2 SVGAGI (reference sequence). This CDR3 is built from 15 residues. J lost 5 bases, V lost 5 bases, and 9 bases had no gene match. The CDR3 nucleotides are TGTGCCAGCAGTCCAATGACAGGGAGGGATCAGCCCCAGCATTTT. Amino acids: CASSPMTGRDQPQHF.

V gene TRBV9 combines with J gene TRBJ2-1; a possible D gene is TRBD2 (6 bases). CDR1 and CDR2 (germline): SGDLS, YYNGEE. This CDR3 contains 14 residues. V lost 2 bases and J lost 5, with 11 bases in between. CDR3 DNA sequence: TGTGCCAGCAGCGTCTTTCCGGGAGACAATGAGCAGTTCTTC. Its protein is CASSVFPGDNEQFF.

This sequence joins TRBV12-3 or TRBV12-4 and TRBJ2-3, with 7 positions matching TRBD2. The CDR3 contains 19 residues. J gave up 4 bases and V 4 bases, and 20 bases lay outside the gene matches. Here the CDR3 reads CASSSLKALAREGSDTQYF. In DNA, the CDR3 is TGTGCCAGCAGTTCCCTGAAGGCTCTAGCGAGGGAGGGGTCAGATACGCAGTATTTT.

The rearrangement joins TRBV4-3 to TRBJ1-2; weak D call: TRBD1 (5 bases). The CDR3 covers 15 residues. V dropped 4 bases and J dropped 7 bases, with 19 bases sitting between them. Per the germline V gene, CDR1 is LGHNA and CDR2 is YSLEER. The CDR3 sequence: CASSRGDRGSGGYTF. The DNA of the CDR3 is TGCGCCAGCAGCCGAGGAGATAGGGGCTCGGGTGGCTACACCTTC.

This chain links TRBV29-1 with TRBJ2-1; D is ambiguous. CDR3 length: 13 residues. CDR1 is SQVTM and CDR2 is ANQGSEA in the germline V gene. The V and J ends lost 7 bases and 1 base respectively, with 11 bases between them. The CDR3 is CSASDLSYNEQFF. The CDR3 DNA follows: TGCAGCGCATCAGACCTTTCCTACAATGAGCAGTTCTTC.

The rearrangement joins TRBV12-3 or TRBV12-4 to TRBJ2-4; D possibly corresponds to TRBD2 (5 bases). This CDR3 is built from 13 residues. V lost 5 bases to trimming and J lost 5 bases, with 10 bases between them. The CDR3 spells CASSPAGQNIQYF. The CDR3 region has the DNA TGTGCCAGCAGTCCCGCGGGCCAAAACATTCAGTACTTC.

The chain uses TRBV15 and TRBJ2-2; no reliable D call. The CDR3 runs 15 residues. Trimming shortened V by 0 bases and J by 6 bases, and 11 bases separated the two germline ends. Germline CDR1 and CDR2: LNHNV and YYDKDF (reference sequence). The CDR3 loop is CATSRDRVLSGELFF. The CDR3 bases are TGTGCCACCAGCAGAGATCGCGTGTTATCCGGGGAGCTGTTTTTT.

A single count supports this clonotype. The chain uses TRBV4-1 and TRBJ1-5; D is uncertain. CDR1 is MGHRA and CDR2 is YSYEKL in the germline V gene. The CDR3 runs 15 residues. V gave up 0 bases and J gave up 4 bases, with 10 bases separating them. CDR3 DNA: TGCGCCAGCAGCCAAGAGGAAGCGGGGAATCAGCCCCAGCATTTT. Encoded protein: CASSQEEAGNQPQHF.

The gene calls are TRBV12-3 or TRBV12-4 and TRBJ1-5; 11 nucleotides agree with TRBD1. CDR3 length: 17 amino acids. Germline trimming cut 3 bases from V and 6 bases from J; bases unmatched to any gene: 10. For the CDR3, the DNA is TGTGCCAGCAGTTTCCCCCTCGGACAGGGGGCTGGTCAGCCCCAGCATTTT. It translates to CASSFPLGQGAGQPQHF.

This rearrangement joins TRBV3-1 to TRBJ2-1, with D hard to call. The DNA matches TRBJ2-7 better at its end, which makes the J call doubtful. Germline V gene lookup returns CDR1 LGHDT and CDR2 YNNKEL (reference sequence). CDR3 length: 15 residues. CDR3 DNA sequence: TGTGCCAGCAGCCAAGGCAGAGGCAACCCCTACGAGCAGTACTTC. Translation gives CASSQGRGNPYEQYF.

This sequence joins TRBV12-3 or TRBV12-4 and TRBJ2-1; 9 nucleotides agree with TRBD1. The CDR3 spans 16 residues. V was pared by 6 bases and J by 4 bases, with 10 bases of the junction left unmatched. CDR3 in DNA: TGTGCCAGCAGCGAAACAGGGGGCCTGGCTTACAATGAGCAGTTCTTC. This gives the protein CASSETGGLAYNEQFF.

The chain employs TRBV6-4 and TRBJ2-3, with D perhaps matching TRBD1 or TRBD2 (6 bases each). CDR1 is MRHNA and CDR2 is SNTAGT in the germline V gene. The V end was cut by 2 bases, the J end by 4 bases, with 13 bases between. The CDR3 consists of 15 residues. The DNA of the CDR3 is TGTGCCAGCAGTGACACGAGGGGGGAGGCAGATACGCAGTATTTT. Translating gives CASSDTRGEADTQYF.

The chain is built from TRBV15 and TRBJ2-5, with 8 bases identical to TRBD2. This CDR3 has 14 residues. From germline, CDR1 is LNHNV and CDR2 YYDKDF (reference sequence). V lost 5 bases, J lost 5 bases, and 7 bases stayed unmatched. The CDR3 nucleotides read TGTGCCACCAGCGACGGGGGGGCTATCGAGACCCAGTACTTC. As protein: CATSDGGAIETQYF.

The chain recombines TRBV9 with TRBJ2-5, with TRBD2 identical over 11 bases. Germline CDR1 reads SGDLS; CDR2 reads YYNGEE. Losses at the gene ends were 4 bases for V and 0 bases for J; bases not matched to a gene: 14. The CDR3 has 19 residues. This CDR3 is CASSLHRGTSGGDQETQYF. The CDR3 DNA is TGTGCCAGCAGCCTCCACCGAGGGACTAGCGGCGGCGACCAAGAGACCCAGTACTTC.

The chain joins TRBV9 to TRBJ2-3, with 8 bases identical to TRBD2. Unmatched junction bases numbered 4, after V lost 0 bases and J lost 4 bases. In germline, CDR1 is SGDLS, CDR2 YYNGEE. The CDR3 totals 15 residues. Here the CDR3 reads CASSVGTSLPDTQYF. The CDR3 DNA follows: TGTGCCAGCAGCGTAGGGACTAGCTTACCAGATACGCAGTATTTT.

The chain recombines TRBV4-2 with TRBJ2-3, with D tentatively TRBD1 or TRBD2 (5 bases each). CDR1 is LGHNA, CDR2 YNFKEQ, per germline. The V gene lost 0 bases and the J gene lost 4 bases, with 14 bases spanning the gap. The CDR3 is made up of 16 amino acids. CDR3 in DNA: TGTGCCAGCAGCCAAGATGCCGGGGCCACGGCAGATACGCAGTATTTT. This gives the protein CASSQDAGATADTQYF.

The V and J genes are TRBV11-2 and TRBJ2-1; weak D call: TRBD1 (5 bases). V dropped 6 bases and J dropped 4 bases, with 13 bases sitting between them. The germline V gene has CDR1 SGHAT and CDR2 FQNNGV. The CDR3 covers 14 residues. The DNA of the CDR3 is TGTGCCAGCAGGGGGCAGAAATCATACAATGAGCAGTTCTTC. Translating gives CASRGQKSYNEQFF. Full variable domain (rest looked up from reference TRBV11-2 and TRBJ2-1): EAGVAQSPRYKIIEKRQSVAFWCNPISGHATLYWYQQILGQGPKLLIQFQNNGVVDDSQLPKDRFSAERLKGVDSTLKIQPAKLEDSAVYLCASRGQKSYNEQFFGPGTRLTVL.